This T cell receptor beta chain is drawn from a study of blood T cell repertoires in COVID-19. Repertoires were generated with immunoSEQ multiplex PCR, while TCRdb's copy carries only in-frame clones and drops some. The sample has 250,000 to 350,000 clones, roughly nine tenths seen once; the top ten hold roughly 2.1%. This clone came up a few times. The V end was cut by 1 base, the J end by 0 bases, with 9 bases between. Germline assignment: CDR1 MGHRA and CDR2 YSYEKL. The CDR3 spans 16 residues. This clonotype originated in a man younger than 35 with active or convalescent COVID-19. The sequenced sample consisted of peripheral blood. The V and J genes are TRBV4-1 and TRBJ1-4; D is unresolved. The CDR3 nucleotides read TGCGCCAGCAGCCAAGCGCGAGGGCCAACTAATGAAAAACTGTTTTTT. Encoded protein: CASSQARGPTNEKLFF.